This TCR beta chain is drawn from a study of cytomegalovirus exposure and HLA in healthy donors (dated by TCRdb to 2016 to 2017). Broadly, across the study: According to an earlier analysis of 587 of the donors, about 179 million T cells yielded 90 million to 140 million unique TCR beta sequences and about 300 Gb of sequence data. Approximately 300 gigabases of sequencing data and 91 million or so unique TCR sequences made up an early release that covered under 750 HLA-typed donors. Of the 350 to 450 genotyped donors, approximately 83% fell in the genetic ancestry cluster associated with self-reported Caucasian donors. The study was designed to test whether signatures of past pathogen exposure could be identified by cataloging public T cell receptors. The study used immunosequencing to profile the T cell repertoires of approximately 690 subjects and linked those repertoires to cytomegalovirus serostatus. A separate validation cohort of about 110 different subjects was used in addition to the approximately 700-subject first cohort. To predict cytomegalovirus infection status, the study combined high-throughput TCR immunosequencing, statistical association of individual TCRs with disease status, and machine learning. A later analysis re-examined previously published TCR beta repertoires from more than 650 donors and added high-resolution HLA genotyping to investigate patterns of TCR occurrence. Rather than using new phenotypic data, the later analysis identified candidate immune exposures from TCR beta sequences and from how often those sequences occurred across donors. To decide whether each TCR beta V gene segment behaved as functional or pseudogenic, an earlier analysis of several hundred of the donors relied on high-throughput TCR beta sequencing. Alongside the repertoire data, information on donor age, sex, ethnicity and CMV serostatus was compiled. A later genetic analysis used genome-wide SNP genotypes for about 60% of the 666 donors, treating that subset as a discovery cohort. All discovery cohort repertoires had been generated using a single sequencing platform. Both class I and class II loci were covered by HLA typing, at four-digit resolution. Typing coverage differed by locus: A, B, C, DRB1 and DQB1 were typed in about 620-630 donors, DQA1 in 522, DPA1 in 600 to 610, and DPB1 in just under 490. Roughly 5 DR-DQ haplotypes were handled as single units for association and clustering, since linkage in the cohort was strong. Among several hundred genotyped donors of the cohort, an average of around 250,000 unique TCR beta nucleotide sequences was sequenced per donor, of which 15% to 20% were non-productive.

The cohort consisted of 666 healthy bone marrow donors. All cohort members were sampled while nominally healthy, although unrecorded immune exposures were likely present. The donor tested CMV seronegative, placing the donor among the 350 to 400 seronegative members of the cohort. A peripheral blood sample was collected from each donor, and TCR beta sequencing was performed on peripheral blood mononuclear cells. Genomic DNA extraction from the blood cell samples was performed with the Qiagen DNeasy Blood Extraction Kit. To note about this clone: The antigen it recognizes is unknown. The input lacks base qualities; no much larger clone sits a single base away.

Library prep was done by the immunoSEQ multiplex PCR assay. For the multiplex PCR, a mixture combining 60 forward primers for TCR Vbeta segments and 13 reverse primers for TCR Jbeta segments was used. The CDR3 region of rearranged TCR beta genes was amplified from genomic DNA by a multiplex PCR assay. The amplified TCR beta libraries were sequenced on the Illumina HiSeq System as 87-base-pair reads. The authors' pipeline ran thus. A later analysis tallied around 87 million unique TCR beta chains across the 640 or so repertoires, and around 9.9 million of those chains were shared by two or more donors. A nearest-neighbor algorithm error-corrected the raw reads and collapsed the reads into unique sequences, merging closely related sequences to remove PCR and sequencing errors. Alignment of CDR3 sequences to IMGT reference sequences was used to assign V, D and J gene segments. Each retained sequence needed at least a six-nucleotide match to both a V gene segment and a J gene segment. Rearrangements were classified as productive when the CDR3 lacked stop codons and remained in frame with V and J, and all other rearrangements were classified as non-productive. Following IMGT convention, CDR3 was defined as the stretch from the second conserved V-encoded cysteine up to the conserved J-encoded phenylalanine. The earlier analysis of 500 to 750 of the donors excluded any sequence lacking an unambiguous match to a single V gene segment. An earlier analysis of several hundred of the donors classified V segments as functional when productive rearrangements were above 56.7% and as segregating when the standard deviation between donors was above 5%. A statistical classification framework was developed to diagnose cytomegalovirus status using the catalog of TCR beta chain sequences. In a later analysis, TCR nucleotide sequences were compared against IMGT/GENE-DB human TR gene sequences so that V and J genes could be assigned. In a later analysis, CDR3 sequences and most-parsimonious VDJ recombination scenarios were assigned using the TCRdist pipeline. A later analysis defined each TCR beta chain by its CDR3 amino acid sequence plus V-gene family, and excluded reads lacking a unique V-gene family. A later analysis removed several hundred highly shared, low-generation-probability nucleotide sequences to deal with suspected cross-contamination and a sequencing artifact. In a later analysis, a clonal expansion index for each public chain was calculated from normalized within-repertoire ranks of inferred template counts. A later analysis computed generation probabilities with a VDJ recombination model fitted to out-of-frame rearrangements, and checked the results against IGoR. In a later analysis, TCR-TCR, TCR-HLA and TCR-CMV co-occurrence was scored with hypergeometric tests, and a repertoire-size bias correction was applied to TCR pairs. A later analysis estimated false discovery rates by permuting HLA or CMV assignments 20 times. In a later analysis, co-occurring TCRs were grouped using DBSCAN, and TCRdist sequence similarity was added for clustering within HLA-allele-positive subsets. Repertoires with fewer than 30,000 or more than 120,000 public chains were left out of co-occurrence clustering, as were about 5 repertoires with anomalous nucleotide sharing. TCRdb took over this immuneACCESS table, retaining in-frame rearrangements with V and J assigned. Such tables are incomplete; in checked studies, under half of the missing clones stem from an unresolved V gene, and the remainder is unexplained. The V and J calls and clone size are taken from that table; D and trimming were inferred from the DNA. Within this sample are some 120,000 clones, with around 75% of them counted one time only. The ten largest clonotypes hold less than 4% of the sample.

Overall study results and their limits: A further reported finding was that TCR beta sequences accurately predicted the HLA-A and HLA-B alleles for most subjects in the first cohort. A total of 150 to 200 TCR beta chains were listed by the study as associated with cytomegalovirus. According to a later genetic analysis, donors in an Asian-associated ancestry cluster had fewer N-insertions in productive TCRs than the roughly 700-donor mean. Several of the top co-occurrence clusters appeared to be linked to parvovirus B19, influenza, CMV and Epstein-Barr virus, according to a later analysis. In vitro tests confirmed that a few of the cytomegalovirus-associated TCR beta chains recognize cytomegalovirus antigens. In a later genetic analysis, a missense DCLRE1C variant was associated with V-gene and J-gene trimming of TCR beta chains, and the association was replicated in an independent cohort. At a false discovery rate of 0.05, a later analysis linked 16,951 TCR beta sequences to specific HLA alleles. A group of highly shared sequence variants was considered likely to be a technical artifact of the sequencing pipeline. In a later analysis, HLA-associated TCR beta chains showed more clonal expansion and lower generation probabilities than non-associated chains that were equally common. When HLA alleles, especially DR and DQ, strongly co-occurred, attributing TCR associations to individual alleles was difficult. This cohort had only TCR beta chains sequenced, and the lack of alpha or paired-chain data limited which features could be detected. According to the authors, the approach could potentially be generalized to other disease states and immunological phenotypes. Some IMGT-functional V segments, including TRBV6-2 and TRBV6-3, could not be distinguished by the 87-base-pair reads and were therefore excluded. Immune exposure information for the cohort was limited to CMV serostatus. In an earlier analysis of approximately 600 of the donors, most TCR beta V segments were observed in productive rearrangements about 87% or about 30% of the time, broadly matching IMGT annotations. In a later analysis, the rate of TCR association differed among HLA loci, with DRB1 alleles having the most associated TCRs and HLA-C alleles having the fewest. Cytomegalovirus status was reported to be diagnosed by the classifier with high specificity and sensitivity in both the original and validation cohorts. Most TCR sequences were seen in very few donors, while some public TCRs were found in many individuals. Sequencing depth was assumed to be roughly uniform across donors in the presence/absence analyses, though that assumption may not hold. According to a later analysis, most CMV-associated TCR beta chains appeared to be HLA-restricted, and the HLA associations seemed to be driven largely by CMV exposure. Because counts were too low, about 18 rarely observed V segments, including chromosome 9 orphons, were excluded from the earlier analysis of about 500 of the donors. Because some donors lacked HLA typing at each locus, the association tests relied only on the typed subset. Correlated functional status among segregating V segments might be attributable to linkage disequilibrium, but an unknown experimental factor could not be ruled out.

Reading from cysteine to phenylalanine, the CDR3 counts 15 amino acids. Of the read, only the CDR3 DNA is kept; its 45 bases are in frame from base 1. V sheds 1 base and J sheds 1 base, leaving 10 bases between their ends. The germline V gene encodes CDR1 SGHNT and CDR2 YENEEA. The material sequenced was PBMCs. The chain employs TRBV11-3 and TRBJ2-5; no D gene can be assigned with confidence. The sequence was obtained from a man aged 25 to 40 in good health and CMV-seronegative. The CDR3 is CASSLGSQFQETQYF. At the DNA level, the sequence is TGTGCCAGCAGCTTAGGCTCACAGTTCCAAGAGACCCAGTACTTC.